This T cell receptor (beta chain) was recovered during a study of blood T cell repertoires in COVID-19. In the study overall: Some COVID-19 samples were acute and others convalescent; all came from the United States, Italy and Spain.

Sequenced by immunoSEQ multiplex PCR; TCRdb stores in-frame clones only, minus some. Here the sample spans 100,000 or so clones, approximately 93% being singletons. The specimen was peripheral blood. The receptor was derived from a man aged 55-75 years with acute or convalescent COVID-19.

CDR3 coding DNA: TGCGCCAGCAGTCAATCAAAAAAGAGGGACAGGAATTCTTGTTGGGTCGCCGGGGAGCTGTTTTTT. Protein: CASSQSKKRDRNSCWVAGELFF. The chain uses TRBV23-1 and TRBJ2-2; 8 bases map to TRBD1. TRBV23-1 is labeled an ORF, and its function is uncertain. Unmatched junction bases numbered 24, after V lost 0 bases and J lost 6 bases. This CDR3 is built from 22 residues.